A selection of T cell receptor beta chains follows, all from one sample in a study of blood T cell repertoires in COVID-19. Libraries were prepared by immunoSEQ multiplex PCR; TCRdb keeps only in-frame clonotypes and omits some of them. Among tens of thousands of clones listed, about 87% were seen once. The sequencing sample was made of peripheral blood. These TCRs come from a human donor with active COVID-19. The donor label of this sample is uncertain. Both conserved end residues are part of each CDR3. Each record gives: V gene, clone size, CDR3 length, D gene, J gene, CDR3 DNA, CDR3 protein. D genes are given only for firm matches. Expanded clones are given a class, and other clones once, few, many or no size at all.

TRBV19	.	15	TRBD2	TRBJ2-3	TGTGCCAGTAGTATGATCCAGCGGGGGGGAGATACGCAGTATTTT	CASSMIQRGGDTQYF
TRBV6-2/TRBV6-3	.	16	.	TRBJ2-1	TGTGCCAGCAGTTACTTTGGGGGCTATGTTTTCAATGAGCAGTTCTTC	CASSYFGGYVFNEQFF
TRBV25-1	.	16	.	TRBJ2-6	TGTGCCAGCAGTGAATATACAGTCTCTGGGGCCAACGTCCTGACTTTC	CASSEYTVSGANVLTF
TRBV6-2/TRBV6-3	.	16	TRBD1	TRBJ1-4	TGTGCCAGCAGTTACGAGCGGACAGGGGGCAATGAAAAACTGTTTTTT	CASSYERTGGNEKLFF
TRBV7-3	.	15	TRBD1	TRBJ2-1	TGTGCCAGCAGCTCAATGACAGGGGACTACAATGAGCAGTTCTTC	CASSSMTGDYNEQFF
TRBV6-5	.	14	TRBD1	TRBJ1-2	TGTGCCAGCAGTTACTCGGACAGGGGGGATGGCTACACCTTC	CASSYSDRGDGYTF
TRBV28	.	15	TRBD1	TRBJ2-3	TGTGCCAGCAGTGGACAGGGAGCTCACACAGATACGCAGTATTTT	CASSGQGAHTDTQYF
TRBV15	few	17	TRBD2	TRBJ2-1	TGTGCCACCAGCAGAGATGATGAGCGGGGGGGATACAATGAGCAGTTCTTC	CATSRDDERGGYNEQFF
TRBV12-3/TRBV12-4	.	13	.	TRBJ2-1	TGTGCCAGCAGGCCCACAGGTTACAATGAGCAGTTCTTC	CASRPTGYNEQFF
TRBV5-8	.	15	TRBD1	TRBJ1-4	TGTGCCAGCAGCTTGGGGACAGGTTTCGGTGAAAAACTGTTTTTT	CASSLGTGFGEKLFF
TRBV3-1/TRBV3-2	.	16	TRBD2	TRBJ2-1	TGTGCCAGCAGCCGGAAGGGGACTACCTGGGGCAATGAGCAGTTCTTC	CASSRKGTTWGNEQFF
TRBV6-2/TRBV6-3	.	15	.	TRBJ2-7	TGTGCCAGCAGTTACGCGGCGGGACTGATCGACGAGCAGTACTTC	CASSYAAGLIDEQYF
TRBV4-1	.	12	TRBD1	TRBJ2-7	TGCGCCGGACCGACAGGGGCCTACGAGCAGTACTTC	CAGPTGAYEQYF
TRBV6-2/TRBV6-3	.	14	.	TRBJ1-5	TGTGCCAGCAGATACAGTCAGGGGAGACAGCCCCAGCATTTT	CASRYSQGRQPQHF
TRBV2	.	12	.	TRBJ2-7	TGTGCCAGTCTAGCGATTCCAGACGAGCAGTACTTC	CASLAIPDEQYF
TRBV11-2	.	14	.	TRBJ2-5	TGTGCCAGCAGCTTGGGGCACGGGCAAGAGACCCAGTACTTC	CASSLGHGQETQYF
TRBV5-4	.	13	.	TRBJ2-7	TGTGCCAGCAGCTTGGTTAGCCAGGGCGAGCAGTACTTC	CASSLVSQGEQYF